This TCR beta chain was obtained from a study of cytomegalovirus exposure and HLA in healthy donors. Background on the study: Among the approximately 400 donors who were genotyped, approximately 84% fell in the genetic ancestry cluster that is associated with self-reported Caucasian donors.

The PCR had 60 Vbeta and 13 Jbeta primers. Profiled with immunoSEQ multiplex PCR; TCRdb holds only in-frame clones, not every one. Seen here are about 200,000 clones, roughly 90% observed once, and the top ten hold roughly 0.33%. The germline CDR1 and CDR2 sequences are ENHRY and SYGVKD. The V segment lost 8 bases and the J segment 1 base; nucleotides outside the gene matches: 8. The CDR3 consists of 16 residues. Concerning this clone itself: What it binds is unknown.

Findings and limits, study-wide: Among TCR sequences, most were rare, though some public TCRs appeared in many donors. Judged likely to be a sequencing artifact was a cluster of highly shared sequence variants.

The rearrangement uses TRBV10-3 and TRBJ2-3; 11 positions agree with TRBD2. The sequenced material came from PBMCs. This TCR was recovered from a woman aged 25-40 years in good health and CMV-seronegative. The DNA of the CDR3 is TGTGCCATCGGGGGACTAGCGGTTGAAGGCACAGATACGCAGTATTTT. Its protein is CAIGGLAVEGTDTQYF.